The source of this T cell receptor beta chain is a study of identical twins. Only one count was recorded for this clonotype. What it binds is not known. Per germline, CDR1 ENHRY and CDR2 SYGVKD. Trimming shortened V by 6 bases and J by 2 bases, and 14 bases separated the two germline ends. The CDR3 length is 15 residues. Whole-study results and caveats: The presence of invariant MAIT and iNKT cells could partly confound analyses of zero-insertion sequences. Twins' excess sharing was less marked for out-of-frame beta sequences. Out-of-frame alpha sequences shared by twins were enriched for low generation probability.

TCRdb processed the 5' RACE reads anew with MiXCR; each CDR3 protein has one entry. The repertoire consists of approximately 630,000 distinct CDR3 sequences, with 7% to 7.5% occurring once and the leading ten covering roughly 1.6%. This same sample was also part of a study on yellow fever vaccine responses in identical twins. According to that study: A vaccine T cell response that seemed partly convergent and partly personalized was reported in twins.

Sequenced material: PBMCs. This TCR derives from a woman between 18 and 29 years old in good health. The rearrangement joins TRBV10-3 to TRBJ2-1; tentatively, D is TRBD2 (5 bases). CDR3 sequence: CAISLAQAPYNEQFF. The CDR3 bases are TGTGCCATCAGCCTAGCCCAGGCCCCCTACAATGAGCAGTTCTTC.